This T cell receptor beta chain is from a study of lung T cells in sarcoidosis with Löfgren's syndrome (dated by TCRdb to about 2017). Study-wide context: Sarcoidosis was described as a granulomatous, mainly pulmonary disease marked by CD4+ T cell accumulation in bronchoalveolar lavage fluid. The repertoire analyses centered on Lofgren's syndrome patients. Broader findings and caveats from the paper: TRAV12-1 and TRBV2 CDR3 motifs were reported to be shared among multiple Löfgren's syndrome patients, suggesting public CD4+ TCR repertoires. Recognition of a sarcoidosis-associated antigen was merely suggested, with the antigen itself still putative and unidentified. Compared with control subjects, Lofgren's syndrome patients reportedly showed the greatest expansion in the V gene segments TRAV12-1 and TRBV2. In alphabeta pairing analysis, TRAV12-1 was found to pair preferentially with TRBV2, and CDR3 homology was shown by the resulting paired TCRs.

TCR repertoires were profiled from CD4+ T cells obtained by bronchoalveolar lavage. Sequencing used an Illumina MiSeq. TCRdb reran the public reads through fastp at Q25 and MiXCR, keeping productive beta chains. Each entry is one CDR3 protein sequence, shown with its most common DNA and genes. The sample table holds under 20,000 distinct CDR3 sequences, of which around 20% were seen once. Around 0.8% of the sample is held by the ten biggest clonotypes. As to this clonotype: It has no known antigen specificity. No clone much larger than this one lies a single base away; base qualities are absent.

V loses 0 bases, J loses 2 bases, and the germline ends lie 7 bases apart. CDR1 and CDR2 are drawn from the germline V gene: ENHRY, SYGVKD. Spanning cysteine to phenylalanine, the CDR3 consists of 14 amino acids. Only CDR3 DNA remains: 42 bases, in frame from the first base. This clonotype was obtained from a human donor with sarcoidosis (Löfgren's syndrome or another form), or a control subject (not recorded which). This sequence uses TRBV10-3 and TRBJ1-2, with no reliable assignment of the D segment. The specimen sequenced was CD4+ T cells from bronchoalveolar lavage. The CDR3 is CAISESMANYGYTF. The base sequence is TGTGCCATCAGTGAGTCTATGGCGAACTATGGCTACACCTTC.